Below, 22 T cell receptor beta chains from the same sample are listed, as sequenced in a study of cytomegalovirus exposure and HLA in healthy donors. PCR involved 60 Vbeta and 13 Jbeta primers. Only in-frame clones appear in the TCRdb table, and some are missing; sequencing was by immunoSEQ multiplex PCR. In the table there are 95,000 to 120,000 clones, roughly 67% of which are singletons. Material for sequencing was PBMCs. The receptors derive from a young man in good health and CMV-seropositive.

The rearrangement links TRBV5-1 to TRBJ2-5; 7 nucleotides line up with TRBD2. With V trimmed by 2 bases and J by 5 bases, 6 bases remained unmatched. CDR3 size: 14 residues. Per the germline V gene, CDR1 is SGHRS and CDR2 is YFSETQ. The CDR3 DNA reads TGCGCCAGCAGCTTCGGTTGGGGGGGGGAGACCCAGTACTTC. Protein: CASSFGWGGETQYF.

This chain links TRBV19 with TRBJ1-2; D gene uncertain. Germline V CDR1 and CDR2: LNHDA, SQIVND (reference sequence). The CDR3 has 13 residues. Trimming stripped 3 bases from V and 0 bases from J, with 5 bases between. The CDR3 here is CASSMIANYGYTF. The CDR3 nucleotides are TGTGCCAGTAGTATGATAGCTAACTATGGCTACACCTTC.

The chain combines TRBV5-4 with TRBJ2-3; 7 nucleotides match TRBD2. CDR1 and CDR2 (germline): SGHNT, YYREEE (reference sequence). The CDR3 length is 14 residues. With 4 bases clipped from V and 6 bases from J, the junction kept 8 bases outside the gene matches. In DNA form, the CDR3 reads TGTGCCAGCAGCATGCGACTAGCATCCGATACGCAGTATTTT. It is translated as CASSMRLASDTQYF.

This clone appeared a few times. The chain combines TRBV10-3 with TRBJ1-2; possible D gene TRBD1, 5 bases. V lost 8 bases and J 8 bases, leaving 9 bases between the germline ends. Germline CDR1 is ENHRY and CDR2 is SYGVKD. The CDR3 length is 10 residues. The CDR3 loop reads CAIPTGGYTF. CDR3 bases: TGTGCCATCCCCACAGGCGGCTACACCTTC.

The chain couples TRBV6-6 to TRBJ1-2; perhaps TRBD1 as D (6 bases). Germline V gene sequence: CDR1 MNHNY, CDR2 SVGAGI (reference sequence). Deletions cut 11 bases from V and 4 bases from J, with 26 bases between. This CDR3 has 16 amino acids. The CDR3 bases are TGTGCCGGTTCCTCGGCACACCAACAGGGCTCCTATGGCTACACCTTC. Its protein product is CAGSSAHQQGSYGYTF.

V is TRBV29-1 and J is TRBJ1-6, with a possible D match to TRBD1 (5 bases). Germline-derived CDR1 and CDR2 are SQVTM and ANQGSEA. The CDR3 is 14 residues long. Trimming stripped 4 bases from V and 14 bases from J, with 21 bases between. The CDR3 sequence: CSVADSLDGSTLHF. The CDR3 nucleotides are TGCAGCGTTGCTGACAGTTTAGATGGTTCCACCCTCCACTTT.

The V and J genes are TRBV5-1 and TRBJ1-1, with 9 bases identical to TRBD1. After removal of 5 bases from V and 6 bases from J, the junction contained 8 bases not matched to a gene. The length of the CDR3 is 14 residues. Germline V gene data show CDR1 as SGHRS and CDR2 as YFSETQ. In DNA, the CDR3 is TGCGCCAGCAGAACGACAGGGGGGGCCGCTGAAGCTTTCTTT. The encoded protein is CASRTTGGAAEAFF.

The chain recombines TRBV5-1 with TRBJ2-1, with D possibly matching TRBD1 (6 bases). The CDR3 covers 17 residues. The germline V gene encodes CDR1 SGHRS and CDR2 YFSETQ. The V gene lost 0 bases and the J gene lost 4 bases, with 17 bases spanning the gap. The CDR3 reads CASSLVVTGSTYNEQFF. DNA of the CDR3: TGCGCCAGCAGCTTGGTAGTCACAGGGTCGACATACAATGAGCAGTTCTTC.

A few counts support this clone. The V call is TRBV6-1, the J call TRBJ1-2; TRBD1 might be the D (6 bases). V was trimmed by 4 bases and J by 7 bases, leaving 16 bases between them. Germline V gene data show CDR1 as MNHNS and CDR2 as SASEGT. The CDR3 is 14 residues long. The CDR3 protein is CASSVQQGGSGYTF. The CDR3 DNA reads as TGTGCCAGCAGTGTGCAACAGGGAGGGAGTGGCTACACCTTC.

The J gene is TRBJ1-1, the V gene TRBV6-5; no definite D call. Between the trimmed V and J ends, which lost 6 bases and 5 bases, there was a span of 10 bases. The germline V gene encodes CDR1 MNHEY and CDR2 SVGAGI. This CDR3 contains 12 residues. In nucleotides, the CDR3 is TGTGCCAGCAGACGCGCGGGGACTGAAGCTTTCTTT. Translating gives CASRRAGTEAFF.

The V call is TRBV6-1, the J call TRBJ2-7, with TRBD1 matching 8 bases. In germline, CDR1 is MNHNS, CDR2 SASEGT. V shed 6 bases and J 1 base; nucleotides not matched to a gene: 5. This CDR3 spans 14 amino acids. This CDR3 reads CASRERTGSYEQYF. CDR3 sequence (DNA): TGTGCCAGCAGAGAAAGGACAGGGTCCTACGAGCAGTACTTC.

V usage is TRBV6-1 and J usage is TRBJ2-2, with 9 bases identical to TRBD1. The J segment lost 4 bases and the V segment lost 5 bases, leaving 5 bases of the junction unmatched. The CDR3 is 15 amino acids. The germline gives CDR1 MNHNS, CDR2 SASEGT. The CDR3 DNA follows: TGTGCCAGCAGTAGGACAGGGGTCACCACCGGGGAGCTGTTTTTT. Its translation is CASSRTGVTTGELFF.

The chain recombines TRBV5-1 with TRBJ2-7; D gene unclear. V gave up 3 bases and J gave up 0 bases, with 10 bases separating them. This CDR3 spans 14 amino acids. Germline V gives CDR1 SGHRS, CDR2 YFSETQ. CDR3 residues: CASSSTSPSYEQYF. CDR3 sequence (DNA): TGCGCCAGCAGCTCGACATCCCCCTCCTACGAGCAGTACTTC. Filled out from reference TRBV5-1 and TRBJ2-7, the complete variable domain reads KAGVTQTPRYLIKTRGQQVTLSCSPISGHRSVSWYQQTPGQGLQFLFEYFSETQRNKGNFPGRFSGRQFSNSRSEMNVSTLELGDSALYLCASSSTSPSYEQYFGPGTRLTVT.

This chain uses TRBV29-1 with TRBJ1-5, with D perhaps matching TRBD1 (6 bases). V was trimmed by 4 bases and J by 7 bases, leaving 14 bases between them. This CDR3 is 13 amino acids long. Germline CDR1 reads SQVTM; CDR2 reads ANQGSEA. The CDR3 coding sequence is TGCAGCGTTGGCGCGGGGGCACACCAGCCCCAGCATTTT. It codes for CSVGAGAHQPQHF. Full variable domain (remainder filled in from reference TRBV29-1 and TRBJ1-5): SAVISQKPSRDICQRGTSLTIQCQVDSQVTMMFWYRQQPGQSLTLIATANQGSEATYESGFVIDKFPISRPNLTFSTLTVSNMSPEDSSIYLCSVGAGAHQPQHFGDGTRLSIL.

This clone was seen a single time. The genes are TRBV7-2 and TRBJ2-3, with TRBD2 identical over 14 bases. Germline CDR1 and CDR2: SGHTA and FQGNSA. The CDR3 runs 16 residues. Trimming cost V 5 bases and J 7 bases; bases outside gene matches: 8. CDR3 DNA sequence: TGTGCCAGCAGCACGACTAGCGGGGGGGCGAGGAATACGCAGTATTTT. Translated, it gives CASSTTSGGARNTQYF.

The genes are TRBV7-2 and TRBJ1-3; 7 bases map to TRBD1. The CDR3 runs to 16 residues. Trimming removed 5 bases from V and 0 bases from J; junction bases left unmatched: 7. Germline CDR1 reads SGHTA; CDR2 reads FQGNSA. The CDR3 loop is CASSRGTVSSGNTIYF. The CDR3 region has the DNA TGTGCCAGCAGCCGGGGGACAGTGAGCTCTGGAAACACCATATATTTT.

The chain has TRBV6-5 and TRBJ1-1; 8 positions match TRBD1. CDR1 MNHEY and CDR2 SVGAGI come from the germline V gene. This CDR3 is built from 14 residues. The V and J ends lost 7 bases and 4 bases, in that order; junction bases with no gene match: 8. CDR3 nucleotides: TGTGCCAGCACGAAGGACAGGGTCTTCACTGAAGCTTTCTTT. Protein: CASTKDRVFTEAFF.

The table lists this clone with a few counts. This chain uses TRBV7-2 with TRBJ2-5, with 9 bases lining up with TRBD1. V lost 2 bases, J lost 4 bases, and 5 bases stayed unmatched. Germline CDR1 and CDR2: SGHTA and FQGNSA. This CDR3 comprises 15 residues. The CDR3 loop is CASSLQQGARETQYF. DNA for the CDR3: TGTGCCAGCAGCTTACAACAGGGGGCTAGAGAGACCCAGTACTTC.

This rearrangement joins TRBV29-1 to TRBJ1-2; D unresolved. This CDR3 comprises 13 residues. Germline V gene data show CDR1 as SQVTM and CDR2 as ANQGSEA. The V end lost 7 bases, the J end lost 0 bases, and 12 bases lay between the germline ends. The CDR3: CSARGDANYGYTF. CDR3 nucleotide sequence: TGCAGCGCCCGGGGAGATGCTAACTATGGCTACACCTTC. The full variable domain, rest sourced from reference TRBV29-1 and TRBJ1-2, is SAVISQKPSRDICQRGTSLTIQCQVDSQVTMMFWYRQQPGQSLTLIATANQGSEATYESGFVIDKFPISRPNLTFSTLTVSNMSPEDSSIYLCSARGDANYGYTFGSGTRLTVV.

This clone was seen just once. The chain couples TRBV6-4 to TRBJ1-5, with D unclear. Germline values: CDR1 MRHNA, CDR2 SNTAGT. CDR3 length equals 13 residues. V lost 5 bases and J 3 bases, leaving 8 bases between the germline ends. The CDR3 region is CASSRDFNQPQHF. The CDR3 region has the DNA TGTGCCAGCAGTCGGGATTTCAATCAGCCCCAGCATTTT.

V is TRBV5-4 and J is TRBJ1-1, with 7 nucleotides matching TRBD1. This CDR3 is 15 amino acids long. Germline V gene sequence: CDR1 SGHNT, CDR2 YYREEE (reference sequence). The V and J ends lost 0 bases and 4 bases, in that order; junction bases with no gene match: 6. As DNA, the CDR3 is TGTGCCAGCAGCTTGGTGACAGGGCCCGGCACTGAAGCTTTCTTT. Protein: CASSLVTGPGTEAFF. Together with reference TRBV5-4 and TRBJ1-1, the CDR3 gives the full variable domain: ETGVTQSPTHLIKTRGQQVTLRCSSQSGHNTVSWYQQALGQGPQFIFQYYREEENGRGNFPPRFSGLQFPNYSSELNVNALELDDSALYLCASSLVTGPGTEAFFGQGTRLTVV.

The chain has TRBV5-6 and TRBJ2-1; the match to TRBD2 covers 11 bases. The junction had 10 bases not matched to a gene; V was cut back by 4 bases and J by 4 bases. Germline CDR1 and CDR2: SGHDT and YYEEEE. The CDR3 is 17 residues long. CDR3 in amino acids: CASSEAPASGGYNEQFF. Written as DNA, the CDR3 is TGTGCCAGCAGCGAGGCGCCCGCTAGCGGGGGGTACAATGAGCAGTTCTTC.